The rows below give T cell receptor beta chains drawn from one sample of a study of shared T cell receptors in the human thymus. Profiled with immunoSEQ multiplex PCR; TCRdb holds only in-frame clones, not every one. The data hold approximately 730,000 clones, with 80% to 90% observed a single time. These records were also assigned to another study, of human thymus T cells.

The source material was thymocytes. The receptors stem from a girl under three years old with a congenital heart defect. Each CDR3 is given with its conserved first and last residue. The order of the fields is V gene, J gene, D gene, clone size, CDR3 DNA, CDR3 protein. The D gene is left open where the match is weak. Not all rows give a size; the values are once, few, many and, for expanded clones, a class.

TRBV4-3	TRBJ2-5	TRBD2	-	TGCGCCAGCAGCCAAAATTACCAGCGGGGGGTACAATTCCAAGAGACCCAGTACTTC	CASSQNYQRGVQFQETQYF
TRBV19	TRBJ2-3	-	few	TGTGCCAGTAGTACCCACAGGGTAAACAGCACAGATACGCAGTATTTT	CASSTHRVNSTDTQYF
TRBV7-3	TRBJ1-2	TRBD1	once	TGTGCCAGCAGCTTAAACGCTGAAGGGACAGGGGTTAGAGGCTATGGCTACACCTTC	CASSLNAEGTGVRGYGYTF
TRBV28	TRBJ1-5	-	-	TGTGCCAGCAGTACCGACGGGTATCAGCCCCAGCATTTT	CASSTDGYQPQHF
TRBV4-1	TRBJ2-1	-	-	TGCGCCAGCAGCCAAGTCGGCGTTTTTCTAGCAACCTCCTACAATGAGCAGTTCTTC	CASSQVGVFLATSYNEQFF
TRBV13	TRBJ2-4	-	-	TGTGCCAGCAGGCCCCAGGGAGCCAAAAACATTCAGTACTTC	CASRPQGAKNIQYF
TRBV7-9	TRBJ2-7	TRBD1	-	TGTGCCAGCAGTCATAATCTCCGGACAGGTGATGAATACTTC	CASSHNLRTGDEYF
TRBV4-3	TRBJ2-2	-	-	TGCGCCAGCAGCCAAGATGGTGGGGGCGGGAACACCGGGGAGCTGTTTTTT	CASSQDGGGGNTGELFF
TRBV5-5	TRBJ2-1	-	-	TGTGCCAGCAGCTTGTTCGCGGGGCACAATGAGCAGTTCTTC	CASSLFAGHNEQFF
TRBV7-6	TRBJ2-7	TRBD2	-	TGTGCCAGCAGCTTAGTCGGGGGGTCAGGGCAGTACTTC	CASSLVGGSGQYF
TRBV7-2	TRBJ2-3	TRBD1	-	TGTGCCAGCAGCTCCAGACAGGGTCCTTATACGCAGTATTTT	CASSSRQGPYTQYF
TRBV27	TRBJ1-6	TRBD1	-	TGTGCCAGCAGTTATAAACAGGGGAGTTCGTCCTATAATTCACCCCTCCACTTT	CASSYKQGSSSYNSPLHF
TRBV7-2	TRBJ2-7	-	-	TGTGCCAGCAGCTTATCGGACAGCCCCTACGAGCAGTACTTC	CASSLSDSPYEQYF
TRBV28	TRBJ1-1	-	-	TGTGCCATCCGGGGGGCTGAAGCTTTCTTT	CAIRGAEAFF
TRBV5-6	TRBJ1-1	-	-	TGTGCCAGCAGCTTGGGGGAGGGGTTTGCTTTCTTT	CASSLGEGFAFF
TRBV13	TRBJ2-5	TRBD1	once	TGTGCCAGCAGCTTAGGGGCAGGGGGCTATCGGGAGACCCAGTACTTC	CASSLGAGGYRETQYF
TRBV11-2	TRBJ2-7	TRBD1	-	TGTGCCAGCAGCCGCGGGCAGGGGGCGGGCGAGCAGTACTTC	CASSRGQGAGEQYF